The 5 T cell receptor beta chains reported below all come from one sample, sequenced in a study of T cell responses to AZD1222 COVID-19 vaccine. The method was immunoSEQ multiplex PCR; TCRdb's version includes in-frame clones alone and lacks a portion of them. The sample carries about 97,000 clones, around 87% recorded once. The sequencing used peripheral blood, collected 28 days after the second AZD1222 dose. The receptors were gathered from an adult who received the AZD1222 COVID-19 vaccine.

This clone was recorded only once. The rearrangement links TRBV7-3 to TRBJ2-2; 9 nucleotides line up with TRBD2. CDR3 length equals 17 residues. From germline, CDR1 is SGHTA and CDR2 FQGTGA. Trimming at V came to 2 bases and at J to 5 bases, leaving 9 bases not matched to a gene. The CDR3 reads CASSLSVAGVGTGELFF. The CDR3 nucleotides read TGTGCCAGCAGCTTATCGGTAGCGGGAGTAGGTACCGGGGAGCTGTTTTTT.

This chain joins TRBV9 and TRBJ2-2; TRBD2 matches 10 bases. The germline V gene encodes CDR1 SGDLS and CDR2 YYNGEE. V dropped 4 bases and J dropped 6; count of bases not matched to a gene: 9. This CDR3 is built from 16 residues. CDR3 in amino acids: CASSYLAGARSGELFF. The CDR3 nucleotides are TGTGCCAGCAGCTACCTAGCGGGGGCGAGATCCGGGGAGCTGTTTTTT. The full variable domain, in which reference TRBV9 and TRBJ2-2 provide the parts outside the CDR3, is DSGVTQTPKHLITATGQRVTLRCSPRSGDLSVYWYQQSLDQGLQFLIQYYNGEERAKGNILERFSAQQFPDLHSELNLSSLELGDSALYFCASSYLAGARSGELFFGEGSRLTVL.

This chain links TRBV10-3 with TRBJ2-5, with unresolved D. The V end lost 3 bases, the J end lost 2 bases, and 10 bases lay between the germline ends. Germline assignment: CDR1 ENHRY and CDR2 SYGVKD. The CDR3 sequence is 14 residues long. Here the CDR3 reads CAISEAGTQETQYF. In nucleotides, the CDR3 is TGTGCCATCAGTGAAGCTGGTACTCAAGAGACCCAGTACTTC.

The chain is built from TRBV18 and TRBJ2-1, with D uncertain. The CDR3 loop spans 12 amino acids. CDR1 and CDR2 from the germline V gene are KGHSH and LQKENI. Trimming stripped 3 bases from V and 14 bases from J, with 14 bases between. In nucleotides, the CDR3 is TGTGCCAGCTCACCGCTCCGTACAGAGAAGTTCTTC. Protein sequence: CASSPLRTEKFF. The whole variable domain, filled in from reference TRBV18 and TRBJ2-1, reads NAGVMQNPRHLVRRRGQEARLRCSPMKGHSHVYWYRQLPEEGLKFMVYLQKENIIDESGMPKERFSAEFPKEGPSILRIQQVVRGDSAAYFCASSPLRTEKFFGPGTRLTVL.

This clone appeared a few times. The chain has TRBV10-3 and TRBJ2-1, with TRBD1 as a possible D gene (6 bases). V shed 5 bases and J shed 5 bases, with 16 bases lying between them. The CDR3 contains 15 residues. CDR1 ENHRY and CDR2 SYGVKD come from the germline V gene. CDR3 sequence: CAISRDPNRDNEQFF. CDR3 DNA sequence: TGTGCCATCAGTCGAGACCCGAACAGGGACAATGAGCAGTTCTTC.